The clone carrying this TCR beta chain occurred many times. The antigen is unknown. This record comes from a study of blood T cells in healthy people across ages. A second PCR, run for about 7 to 11 cycles, used a sample-barcoded 5' primer plus a J-beta primer mix. All cDNA molecules were each tagged by a template-switch adaptor with 12 random nucleotides. TCRdb processed the 5' RACE reads anew with MiXCR; each CDR3 protein has one entry. The sample includes approximately 730,000 distinct CDR3 sequences, about 42% seen only once; the top ten take roughly 20%. Study-level results: Significant beta diversity loss was already apparent by age approximately 38, declining roughly linearly. Researchers deemed the diversity estimates from one million T cells underestimates.

This CDR3 spans 14 amino acids. Germline values: CDR1 SGHTA, CDR2 FQGNSA. Trimming took off 1 base at V and 6 bases at J, with 12 bases between the two ends. The TCR was taken from a woman in her sixties in good health. V usage is TRBV7-2 and J usage is TRBJ2-5; D perhaps matches TRBD2 (6 bases). Source material: blood. CDR3 region: CASSLGLATQTQYF. DNA for the CDR3: TGTGCCAGCAGCTTAGGCCTAGCGACCCAGACCCAGTACTTC. Based on the CDR3 plus reference TRBV7-2 and TRBJ2-5, the full variable domain is GAGVSQSPSNKVTEKGKDVELRCDPISGHTALYWYRQSLGQGLEFLIYFQGNSAPDKSGLPSDRFSAERTGGSVSTLTIQRTQQEDSAVYLCASSLGLATQTQYFGPGTRLLVL.